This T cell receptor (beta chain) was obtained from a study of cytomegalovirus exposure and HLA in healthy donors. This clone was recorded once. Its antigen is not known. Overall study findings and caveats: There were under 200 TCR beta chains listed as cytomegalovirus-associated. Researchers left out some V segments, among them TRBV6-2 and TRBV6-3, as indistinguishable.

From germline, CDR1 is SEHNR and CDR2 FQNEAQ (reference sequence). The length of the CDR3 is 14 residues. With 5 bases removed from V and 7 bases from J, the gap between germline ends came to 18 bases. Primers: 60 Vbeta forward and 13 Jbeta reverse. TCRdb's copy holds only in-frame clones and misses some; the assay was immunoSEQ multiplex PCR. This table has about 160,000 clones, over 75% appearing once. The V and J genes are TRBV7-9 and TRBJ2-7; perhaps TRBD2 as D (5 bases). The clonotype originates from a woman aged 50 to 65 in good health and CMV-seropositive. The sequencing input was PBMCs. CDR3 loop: CASSLEETRFEQYF. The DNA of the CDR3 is TGTGCCAGCAGCCTGGAGGAGACCCGCTTTGAGCAGTACTTC.